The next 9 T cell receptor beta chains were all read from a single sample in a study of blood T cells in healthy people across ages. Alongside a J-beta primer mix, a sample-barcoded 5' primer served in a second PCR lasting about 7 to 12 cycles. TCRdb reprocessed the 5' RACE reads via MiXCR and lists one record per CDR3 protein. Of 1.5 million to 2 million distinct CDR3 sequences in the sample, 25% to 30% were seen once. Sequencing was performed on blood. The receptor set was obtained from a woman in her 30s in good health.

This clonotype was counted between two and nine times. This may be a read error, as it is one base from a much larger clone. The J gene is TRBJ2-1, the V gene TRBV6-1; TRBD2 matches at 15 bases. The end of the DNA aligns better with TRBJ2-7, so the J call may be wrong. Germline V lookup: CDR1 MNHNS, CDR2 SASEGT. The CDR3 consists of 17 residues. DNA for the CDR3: TGTGCCAGCAGCCGCGGGACTAGCGGGAGGTCCTACAATGAGCAGTACTTC. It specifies CASSRGTSGRSYNEQYF.

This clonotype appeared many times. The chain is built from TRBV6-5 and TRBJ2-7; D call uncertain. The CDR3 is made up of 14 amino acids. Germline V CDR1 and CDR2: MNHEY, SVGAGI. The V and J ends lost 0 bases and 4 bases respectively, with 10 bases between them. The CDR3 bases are TGTGCCAGCAGTTACTCGATATCGGAGTACGAGCAGTACTTC. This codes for CASSYSISEYEQYF.

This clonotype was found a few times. CDR3 protein: CASSYSDRSEAFF. DNA of the CDR3: TGTGCCAGCAGTTATTCGGACAGGTCAGAAGCTTTCTTT. The chain links TRBV6-6 to TRBJ1-1, with TRBD1 matching 7 bases. The CDR3 runs to 13 residues. J was trimmed by 8 bases and V by 3 bases; bases with no gene match: 6. CDR1 and CDR2 (germline): MNHNY, SVGAGI (reference sequence).

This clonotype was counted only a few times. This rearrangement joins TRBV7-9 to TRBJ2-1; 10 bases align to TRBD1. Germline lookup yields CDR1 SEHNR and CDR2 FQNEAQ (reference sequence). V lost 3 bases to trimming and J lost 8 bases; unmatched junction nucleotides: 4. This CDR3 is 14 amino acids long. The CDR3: CASSFSGQGHEQFF. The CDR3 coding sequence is TGTGCCAGCAGCTTTTCGGGACAGGGGCATGAGCAGTTCTTC.

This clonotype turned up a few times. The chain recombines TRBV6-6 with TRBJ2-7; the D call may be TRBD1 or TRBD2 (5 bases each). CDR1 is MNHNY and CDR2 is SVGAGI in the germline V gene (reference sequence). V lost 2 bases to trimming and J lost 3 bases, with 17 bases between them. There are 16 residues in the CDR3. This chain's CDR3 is CASSYLLAQGGYEQYF. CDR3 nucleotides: TGTGCCAGCAGTTACCTTCTAGCTCAGGGTGGCTACGAGCAGTACTTC.

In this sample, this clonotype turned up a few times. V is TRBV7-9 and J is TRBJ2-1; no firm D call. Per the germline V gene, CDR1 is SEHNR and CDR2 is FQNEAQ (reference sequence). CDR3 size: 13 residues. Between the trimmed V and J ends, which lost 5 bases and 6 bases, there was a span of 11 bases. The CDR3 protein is CASSTPVVNEQFF. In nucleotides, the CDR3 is TGTGCCAGCAGCACTCCCGTGGTCAATGAGCAGTTCTTC.

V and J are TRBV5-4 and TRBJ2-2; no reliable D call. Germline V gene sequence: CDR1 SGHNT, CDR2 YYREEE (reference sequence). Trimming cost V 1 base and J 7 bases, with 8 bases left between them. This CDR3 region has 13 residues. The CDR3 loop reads CASSLPGGGELFF. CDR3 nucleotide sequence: TGTGCCAGCAGCTTGCCGGGTGGCGGGGAGCTGTTTTTT.

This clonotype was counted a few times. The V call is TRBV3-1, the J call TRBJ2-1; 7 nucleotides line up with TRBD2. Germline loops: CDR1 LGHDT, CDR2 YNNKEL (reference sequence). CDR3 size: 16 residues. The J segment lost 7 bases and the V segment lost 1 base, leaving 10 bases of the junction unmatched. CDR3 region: CASSQAWGGSRNEQFF. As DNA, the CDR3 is TGTGCCAGCAGCCAAGCTTGGGGGGGGAGTCGGAATGAGCAGTTCTTC.

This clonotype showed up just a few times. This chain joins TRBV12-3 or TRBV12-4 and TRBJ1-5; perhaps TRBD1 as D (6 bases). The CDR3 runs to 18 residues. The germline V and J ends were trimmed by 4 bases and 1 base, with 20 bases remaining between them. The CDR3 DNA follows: TGTGCCAGCAGTTACACCCAACCTCACAGGGAAAGCAATCAGCCCCAGCATTTT. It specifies CASSYTQPHRESNQPQHF.